A single sample gave rise to the 20 T cell receptor beta chains below, sequenced in a study of neurological immune-mediated disorders. Each CDR3 protein is one row after TCRdb ran MiXCR on the 5' RACE reads. The table has some 60,000 distinct CDR3 sequences, 8.5% to 10% seen once. Documented time point: longitudinal time-point 2. Specimen: PBMCs. Receptor source: a man aged 30 to 45 in good health.

This clonotype is categorized as medium-sized. The genes are TRBV5-1 and TRBJ2-2; the D call may be TRBD1 or TRBD2 (5 bases each). The CDR3 sequence is 17 residues long. Per germline, CDR1 SGHRS and CDR2 YFSETQ. The V end was cut by 4 bases, the J end by 6 bases, with 22 bases between. The CDR3 region is CASSGSEGPWSSGELFF. The CDR3 region has the DNA TGCGCCAGCAGCGGATCTGAGGGGCCGTGGTCATCCGGGGAGCTGTTTTTT. The full variable domain, its missing parts supplied by reference TRBV5-1 and TRBJ2-2, is KAGVTQTPRYLIKTRGQQVTLSCSPISGHRSVSWYQQTPGQGLQFLFEYFSETQRNKGNFPGRFSGRQFSNSRSEMNVSTLELGDSALYLCASSGSEGPWSSGELFFGEGSRLTVL.

As for this clonotype: This clone may be a read error of a much larger clone one base away. The rearrangement links TRBV29-1 to TRBJ2-3, with a weak D call TRBD2 (5 bases). This CDR3 contains 15 residues. The germline gives CDR1 SQVTM, CDR2 ANQGSEA. The V end lost 1 base, the J end lost 13 bases, and 24 bases lay between the germline ends. The CDR3 spells CSVEGEAPGFPAKYF. CDR3 nucleotides: TGCAGCGTTGAAGGAGAGGCTCCGGGGTTCCCGGCGAAGTATTTT.

This clonotype was observed at least ten times. This sequence joins TRBV27 and TRBJ2-7, with TRBD2 matching over 11 bases. CDR1 MNHEY and CDR2 SMNVEV come from the germline V gene (reference sequence). The CDR3 loop spans 13 amino acids. The V segment lost 9 bases and the J segment 6 bases; nucleotides outside the gene matches: 7. In DNA form, the CDR3 reads TGTGCCAGTAAACTAGCGGGAGCGATCGAGCAGTACTTC. Protein product: CASKLAGAIEQYF.

This clonotype was seen at least ten times. For the CDR3, the DNA is TGCAGTGCTAGAGGGGTGCGGGAAGCAGATACGCAGTATTTT. Translating gives CSARGVREADTQYF. The chain employs TRBV20-1 and TRBJ2-3; tentative D call: TRBD2 (6 bases). CDR3 length: 14 amino acids. Germline V gene data show CDR1 as DFQATT and CDR2 as SNEGSKA (reference sequence). Between the trimmed V and J ends, which lost 1 base and 4 bases, there was a span of 12 bases.

This clonotype was seen ten or more times. V is TRBV7-2 and J is TRBJ2-1, with 7 bases lining up with TRBD1. Germline V lookup: CDR1 SGHTA, CDR2 FQGNSA. The CDR3 consists of 16 residues. The junction had 9 bases not matched to a gene; V was cut back by 5 bases and J by 2 bases. CDR3 sequence (DNA): TGTGCCAGCAGCCATAGACAGGGTGACACCTACAATGAGCAGTTCTTC. It translates to CASSHRQGDTYNEQFF.

This clonotype appeared many times. V gene TRBV20-1 combines with J gene TRBJ2-1; 12 bases map to TRBD2. Germline V gives CDR1 DFQATT, CDR2 SNEGSKA (reference sequence). The CDR3 loop spans 13 amino acids. The CDR3: CRGASGRDNEQFF. CDR3 nucleotides: TGCAGGGGGGCTAGCGGGAGGGATAATGAGCAGTTCTTC.

This clonotype was counted at least ten times. The chain uses TRBV11-2 and TRBJ2-7; the D is unclear. Trimming cost V 5 bases and J 0 bases, with 8 bases left between them. The V gene's germline CDR1 is SGHAT and CDR2 FQNNGV. The CDR3 extends over 13 amino acids. CDR3 coding DNA: TGTGCCAGCAGCATGGGGTTCTCCTACGAGCAGTACTTC. This sequence encodes CASSMGFSYEQYF. Together with reference TRBV11-2 and TRBJ2-7, the CDR3 gives the full variable domain: EAGVAQSPRYKIIEKRQSVAFWCNPISGHATLYWYQQILGQGPKLLIQFQNNGVVDDSQLPKDRFSAERLKGVDSTLKIQPAKLEDSAVYLCASSMGFSYEQYFGPGTRLTVT.

The rearrangement uses TRBV7-8 and TRBJ2-1, with a weak D call TRBD2 (6 bases). This CDR3 has 14 amino acids. Trimming took off 3 bases at V and 4 bases at J, with 10 bases between the two ends. Germline V lookup: CDR1 SGHVS, CDR2 FQNEAQ. CDR3 region: CASSFGGIYNEQFF. The CDR3 bases are TGTGCCAGCAGCTTTGGCGGGATTTACAATGAGCAGTTCTTC.

This clonotype was detected ten times or more. The chain has TRBV29-1 and TRBJ2-7, with D perhaps given as TRBD1 or TRBD2 (5 bases each). This CDR3 spans 16 amino acids. The germline V gene encodes CDR1 SQVTM and CDR2 ANQGSEA. Between the trimmed V and J ends, which lost 7 bases and 6 bases, there was a span of 28 bases. The CDR3, as DNA: TGCAGCGCCCAAAAGGGGACCGCCACTAATCCTGGCGAGCAGTACTTC. The encoded protein is CSAQKGTATNPGEQYF.

In this sample, this clonotype turned up many times. The chain combines TRBV28 with TRBJ2-7; the match to TRBD2 covers 9 bases. The germline V gene has CDR1 MDHEN and CDR2 SYDVKM. V shed 3 bases, J shed 1 base, and the junction held 7 bases outside the gene matches. The CDR3 has 16 residues. In DNA, the CDR3 is TGTGCCAGCAGTTTCTCGCTAGCGGGACTATCCTACGAGCAGTACTTC. Its translation is CASSFSLAGLSYEQYF.

Remarks on this clonotype: At one of its ends the junction is not consistent with the germline gene, which may arise from a read error. This chain uses TRBV2 with TRBJ2-1; D uncertain. The germline gives CDR1 SNHLY, CDR2 FYNNEI. The CDR3 contains 13 residues. Here the CDR3 DNA reads TGTGCCGGCAGTGGTATCTGGTACAGTGAGCAGTTCTTC. This codes for CAGSGIWYSEQFF.

In its sample, this clonotype was seen many times. The chain links TRBV5-1 to TRBJ2-3; D remains ambiguous. The V gene's germline CDR1 is SGHRS and CDR2 YFSETQ. V shed 2 bases and J shed 3 bases, with 7 bases lying between them. This CDR3 is 13 amino acids long. The CDR3 is CASSLEVTDTQYF. CDR3 nucleotide sequence: TGCGCCAGCAGCTTAGAGGTGACAGATACGCAGTATTTT.

This clonotype was detected many times. The V and J genes are TRBV2 and TRBJ2-2; D unclear. This CDR3 contains 15 residues. The V and J ends lost 6 bases and 0 bases respectively, with 11 bases between them. Germline CDR1 is SNHLY and CDR2 is FYNNEI. CDR3 in DNA: TGTGCCAGCAGCCTAGAAATCGCGAACACCGGGGAGCTGTTTTTT. This translates into CASSLEIANTGELFF. Full variable domain (remainder filled in from reference TRBV2 and TRBJ2-2): EPEVTQTPSHQVTQMGQEVILRCVPISNHLYFYWYRQILGQKVEFLVSFYNNEISEKSEIFDDQFSVERPDGSNFTLKIRSTKLEDSAMYFCASSLEIANTGELFFGEGSRLTVL.

There are many counts of this clonotype. V gene TRBV7-9 combines with J gene TRBJ2-5, with D hard to call. V gave up 5 bases and J gave up 5 bases, with 9 bases separating them. CDR3 length: 12 residues. Germline V CDR1 and CDR2: SEHNR, FQNEAQ (reference sequence). The CDR3 is CASSAVGETQYF. The DNA for the CDR3 is TGTGCCAGCAGCGCCGTAGGGGAGACCCAGTACTTC.

The sample holds many counts of this clonotype. The genes are TRBV20-1 and TRBJ1-5; no clear D. The CDR3 runs to 14 residues. V was trimmed by 0 bases and J by 6 bases, leaving 12 bases between them. The germline gives CDR1 DFQATT, CDR2 SNEGSKA (reference sequence). For the CDR3, the DNA is TGCAGTGCTAGAGATCGGGGAGGCCCTCAGCCCCAGCATTTT. Translation: CSARDRGGPQPQHF.

This clonotype was found many times. The V call is TRBV20-1, the J call TRBJ2-1; 11 bases match TRBD2. There are 17 residues in the CDR3. Germline lookup yields CDR1 DFQATT and CDR2 SNEGSKA (reference sequence). V lost 5 bases and J lost 1; bases outside the gene matches: 10. This CDR3 reads CSAPRILAGDSYNEQFF. The CDR3 nucleotides read TGCAGTGCTCCTCGGATACTAGCGGGGGATTCCTACAATGAGCAGTTCTTC.

This clonotype has at least ten counts. The rearrangement links TRBV27 to TRBJ2-7, with D possibly matching TRBD2 (5 bases). Trimming stripped 2 bases from V and 4 bases from J, with 9 bases between. The CDR3 spans 13 residues. The germline gives CDR1 MNHEY, CDR2 SMNVEV (reference sequence). The CDR3, as DNA: TGTGCCAGCAGTTTAGTACCGGGATACGAGCAGTACTTC. It specifies CASSLVPGYEQYF.

Only one count was recorded for this clonotype. One end of the junction fails to match germline, which may point to a read error. The chain joins TRBV6-5 to TRBJ2-3, with 7 bases matching TRBD2. The germline gives CDR1 MNHEY, CDR2 SVGAGI. The CDR3 runs to 17 residues. In DNA, the CDR3 is TGTTCCAGCAGGCTACGGGACCCGACTAGCACCCGAGATACGCAGTATTTT. It translates to CSSRLRDPTSTRDTQYF.

This clonotype has a count of ten or more. The DNA for the CDR3 is TGCAGTGCTGAAGGACAGGGGACGTCCACAGATACGCAGTATTTT. It codes for CSAEGQGTSTDTQYF. This chain joins TRBV20-1 and TRBJ2-3; 9 nucleotides align to TRBD1. CDR1 DFQATT and CDR2 SNEGSKA come from the germline V gene (reference sequence). This CDR3 comprises 15 residues. J lost 2 bases, V lost 5 bases, and 8 bases had no gene match.

There are many counts of this clonotype. The chain employs TRBV10-3 and TRBJ2-1; 7 positions match TRBD2. CDR3 length equals 15 residues. V was pared by 0 bases and J by 8 bases, with 7 bases of the junction left unmatched. Germline CDR1 ENHRY, CDR2 SYGVKD. CDR3 sequence (DNA): TGTGCCATCAGTGAGTCGTCGGGCGGGAGCGATGAGCAGTTCTTC. The encoded protein is CAISESSGGSDEQFF.